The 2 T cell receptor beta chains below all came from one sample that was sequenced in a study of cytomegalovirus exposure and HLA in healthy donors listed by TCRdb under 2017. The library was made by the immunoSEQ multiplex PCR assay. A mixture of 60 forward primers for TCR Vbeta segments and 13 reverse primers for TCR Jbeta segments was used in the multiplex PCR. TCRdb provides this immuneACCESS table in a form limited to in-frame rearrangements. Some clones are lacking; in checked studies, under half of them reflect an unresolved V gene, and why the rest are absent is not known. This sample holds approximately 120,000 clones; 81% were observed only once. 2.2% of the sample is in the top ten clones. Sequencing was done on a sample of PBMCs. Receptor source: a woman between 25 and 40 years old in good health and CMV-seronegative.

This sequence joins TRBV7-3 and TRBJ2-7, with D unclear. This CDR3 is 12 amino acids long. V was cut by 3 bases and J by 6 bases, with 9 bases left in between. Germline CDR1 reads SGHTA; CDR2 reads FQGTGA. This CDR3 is CASSFYGGEQYF. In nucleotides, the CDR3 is TGTGCCAGCAGCTTCTACGGCGGCGAGCAGTACTTC.

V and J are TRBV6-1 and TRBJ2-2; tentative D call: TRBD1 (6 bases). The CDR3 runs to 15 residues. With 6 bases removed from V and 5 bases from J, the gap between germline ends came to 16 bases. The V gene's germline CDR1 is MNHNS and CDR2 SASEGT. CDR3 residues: CASRGPGQSTGELFF. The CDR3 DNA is TGTGCCAGCAGGGGACCGGGACAATCAACCGGGGAGCTGTTTTTT.